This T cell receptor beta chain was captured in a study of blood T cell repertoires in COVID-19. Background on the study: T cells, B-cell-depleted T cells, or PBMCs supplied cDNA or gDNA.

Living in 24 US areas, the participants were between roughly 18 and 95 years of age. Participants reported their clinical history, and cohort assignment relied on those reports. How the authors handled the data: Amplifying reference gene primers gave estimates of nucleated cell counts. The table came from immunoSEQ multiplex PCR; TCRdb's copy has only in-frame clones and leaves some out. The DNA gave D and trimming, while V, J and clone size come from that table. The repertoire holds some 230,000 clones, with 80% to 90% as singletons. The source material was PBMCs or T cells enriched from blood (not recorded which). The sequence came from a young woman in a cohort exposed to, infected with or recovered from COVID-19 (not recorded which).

The CDR3: CASSENRAGGNTIYF. For the CDR3, the DNA is TGTGCCAGCAGTGAAAACAGGGCGGGCGGAAACACCATATATTTT. The rearrangement links TRBV2 to TRBJ1-3; the D gene is possibly TRBD1 (6 bases). Germline V CDR1 and CDR2: SNHLY, FYNNEI. Trimming took off 2 bases at V and 4 bases at J, with 12 bases between the two ends. The CDR3 is 15 amino acids. Full variable domain (outside the CDR3, taken from reference TRBV2 and TRBJ1-3): EPEVTQTPSHQVTQMGQEVILRCVPISNHLYFYWYRQILGQKVEFLVSFYNNEISEKSEIFDDQFSVERPDGSNFTLKIRSTKLEDSAMYFCASSENRAGGNTIYFGEGSWLTVV.